What follows are 27 T cell receptor beta chains derived from one specimen sequenced in a study of cytomegalovirus exposure and HLA in healthy donors. It was with 60 Vbeta and 13 Jbeta primers that the PCR ran. The protocol was immunoSEQ multiplex PCR, while the TCRdb copy is restricted to in-frame clones and leaves out a portion. The sample lists approximately 200,000 clones; around 78% were seen once. Sample: PBMCs. These receptors were obtained from a man aged 25 to 45 in good health and CMV-seronegative.

The J gene is TRBJ1-1, the V gene TRBV5-1; D is perhaps TRBD1 (5 bases). Looked up from germline, CDR1 is SGHRS and CDR2 is YFSETQ. The CDR3 runs to 14 residues. The ends were cut back, 0 bases at V and 6 bases at J, with 12 bases in the middle. CDR3 bases: TGCGCCAGCAGCTTGGACGCAGGGAATCCTGAAGCTTTCTTT. Translation gives CASSLDAGNPEAFF.

The chain's CDR3 is CASSRTSAAGYEQYF. The DNA of the CDR3 is TGTGCCAGCAGCCGGACTAGCGCGGCTGGGTACGAGCAGTACTTC. This chain links TRBV5-4 with TRBJ2-7, with 9 positions matching TRBD2. This CDR3 spans 15 amino acids. Germline CDR1 is SGHNT and CDR2 is YYREEE (reference sequence). V trimming: 4 bases; J trimming: 4 bases; junction bases outside the gene matches: 9.

The V call is TRBV4-1, the J call TRBJ1-6; D is unresolved. The CDR3 is 16 amino acids. V was clipped by 4 bases and J by 5 bases, with 15 bases between them. The germline CDR1 and CDR2 sequences are MGHRA and YSYEKL. CDR3 in DNA: TGCGCCAGCAGCCCAGTCCAGACCACTAATAATTCACCCCTCCACTTT. This sequence encodes CASSPVQTTNNSPLHF.

This clone was counted only a few times. This chain uses TRBV30 with TRBJ2-1; TRBD2 matches 8 bases. The trim removed 2 bases at V and 1 base at J, leaving 4 bases unmatched. Germline CDR1 GTSNPN, CDR2 SVGIG (reference sequence). There are 15 residues in the CDR3. The CDR3 loop reads CAWSLIAGSYNEQFF. The CDR3 nucleotides read TGTGCCTGGAGTCTGATAGCGGGGTCCTACAATGAGCAGTTCTTC.

The chain couples TRBV6-1 to TRBJ2-2; no reliable D call. Per germline, CDR1 MNHNS and CDR2 SASEGT. V shed 7 bases and J shed 5 bases, with 11 bases lying between them. The CDR3 has 13 amino acids. CDR3 DNA sequence: TGTGCCAGCATCGAGTCGGGTACCGGGGAGCTGTTTTTT. It is translated as CASIESGTGELFF.

The chain is built from TRBV6-5 and TRBJ2-5, with 11 bases aligning to TRBD2. The J call may be faulty, since TRBJ2-7 better matches the DNA end. The CDR3 runs to 15 residues. Germline V CDR1 and CDR2: MNHEY, SVGAGI. The CDR3 loop is CASSDTSGGRYEQYF. The CDR3 DNA reads as TGTGCCAGCAGCGATACTAGCGGGGGACGCTACGAGCAGTACTTC.

The chain has TRBV15 and TRBJ2-5; D perhaps matches TRBD1 (6 bases). The germline V gene has CDR1 LNHNV and CDR2 YYDKDF (reference sequence). The V end lost 1 base, the J end lost 1 base, and 7 bases lay between the germline ends. The CDR3 runs 14 residues. The CDR3 loop is CATSRAGVQETQYF. Here the CDR3 DNA reads TGTGCCACCAGCAGAGCAGGGGTCCAAGAGACCCAGTACTTC.

The chain employs TRBV29-1 and TRBJ1-3; TRBD1 aligns across 11 bases. V gave up 4 bases and J gave up 8 bases; unmatched junction bases: 7. CDR1 SQVTM and CDR2 ANQGSEA come from the germline V gene. The CDR3 totals 14 residues. The chain's CDR3 is CSVAAQGQGDTIYF. CDR3 nucleotide sequence: TGCAGCGTTGCAGCCCAGGGACAGGGGGACACCATATATTTT.

This clone has only a few counts. Written as DNA, the CDR3 is TGTGCCAGCAGCTTAGAGCGGATCACAGATACGCAGTATTTT. This encodes CASSLERITDTQYF. V usage is TRBV7-9 and J usage is TRBJ2-3, with D perhaps TRBD2 (5 bases). Germline CDR1 reads SEHNR; CDR2 reads FQNEAQ (reference sequence). This CDR3 is built from 14 residues. Trimming left V 1 base short and J 2 bases short, with 7 bases between.

Points on this clone: The junction departs from germline at one end; a sequencing error may be responsible. V usage is TRBV6-4 and J usage is TRBJ1-1; no clear D gene. Looked up from germline, CDR1 is MRHNA and CDR2 is SNTAGT. This CDR3 contains 13 residues. CDR3 sequence reads: CASSPSLNSEAFF. CDR3 coding DNA: TGTGCCAGCAGTCCTTCCCTCAACAGTGAAGCTTTCTTT.

On this clone: The junction and the germline gene differ at one end; a read error may be behind it. The chain is built from TRBV28 and TRBJ2-4, with 7 positions matching TRBD2. This CDR3 region has 12 residues. The germline CDR1 and CDR2 sequences are MDHEN and SYDVKM. The CDR3, as DNA: TGTGCCAGCAGTCCTAGCGGTACCCCGGAGGACTTC. Its translation: CASSPSGTPEDF. The variable domain in full, with the rest retrieved from reference TRBV28 and TRBJ2-4, is DVKVTQSSRYLVKRTGEKVFLECVQDMDHENMFWYRQDPGLGLRLIYFSYDVKMKEKGDIPEGYSVSREKKERFSLILESASTNQTSMYLCASSPSGTPEDFGAGTRLSVL.

The rearrangement links TRBV11-2 to TRBJ2-1, with D perhaps matching TRBD2 (5 bases). CDR1 is SGHAT and CDR2 is FQNNGV in the germline V gene. The CDR3 runs 13 residues. Trimming left V 5 bases short and J 8 bases short, with 13 bases between. CDR3 loop: CASSVGSRDEQFF. The CDR3 bases are TGTGCCAGCAGCGTCGGATCGAGGGATGAGCAGTTCTTC.

The chain carries TRBV6-6 and TRBJ2-5, with D tentatively TRBD2 (6 bases). Germline V gene sequence: CDR1 MNHNY, CDR2 SVGAGI (reference sequence). The CDR3 runs 14 residues. Trimming left V 7 bases short and J 1 base short, with 13 bases between. The CDR3 sequence: CASNQAGPQETQYF. The CDR3, as DNA: TGTGCCAGCAACCAAGCGGGTCCCCAAGAGACCCAGTACTTC.

The J gene is TRBJ2-5, the V gene TRBV13, with 7 bases lining up with TRBD1. Germline V gene lookup returns CDR1 PRHDT and CDR2 FYEKMQ (reference sequence). The CDR3 has 14 amino acids. The junction had 13 bases not matched to a gene; V was cut back by 8 bases and J by 7 bases. This chain's CDR3 is CASGRGGQTGTQYF. The CDR3 DNA reads as TGTGCCAGCGGTCGAGGGGGACAGACAGGGACCCAGTACTTC.

The J gene is TRBJ1-5, the V gene TRBV27; 10 nucleotides line up with TRBD1. V was pared by 5 bases and J by 3 bases, with 7 bases of the junction left unmatched. In germline, CDR1 is MNHEY, CDR2 SMNVEV (reference sequence). CDR3 length equals 16 residues. CDR3 DNA: TGTGCCAGCAGTAATCCGGGACAGGGGAACAATCAGCCCCAGCATTTT. Translated: CASSNPGQGNNQPQHF.

CDR3 amino acids: CASRGGTSWFNEQFF. CDR3 nucleotides: TGTGCCAGCAGGGGCGGGACTAGCTGGTTCAATGAGCAGTTCTTC. The chain couples TRBV2 to TRBJ2-1; TRBD2 agrees at 9 bases. The ends lost 6 bases at V and 6 bases at J; junction bases unmatched: 9. The length of the CDR3 is 15 residues. The germline V gene has CDR1 SNHLY and CDR2 FYNNEI.

This chain joins TRBV5-1 and TRBJ2-7; 8 bases are a match to TRBD2. Germline values: CDR1 SGHRS, CDR2 YFSETQ. The CDR3 is 15 residues long. V lost 3 bases, J lost 4 bases, and 9 bases stayed unmatched. The CDR3 protein is CASSSTTGTSYEQYF. CDR3 nucleotides: TGCGCCAGCAGCTCAACCACCGGGACTAGTTACGAGCAGTACTTC. Complete variable domain (other parts from reference TRBV5-1 and TRBJ2-7): KAGVTQTPRYLIKTRGQQVTLSCSPISGHRSVSWYQQTPGQGLQFLFEYFSETQRNKGNFPGRFSGRQFSNSRSEMNVSTLELGDSALYLCASSSTTGTSYEQYFGPGTRLTVT.

This chain uses TRBV5-8 with TRBJ2-5; 7 bases align to TRBD2. The CDR3 covers 17 residues. The ends lost 3 bases at V and 1 base at J; junction bases unmatched: 12. Germline V gene lookup returns CDR1 SGHTS and CDR2 YDEGEE. The DNA of the CDR3 is TGTGCCAGCAGCTCGGGGGAGCGAGCGGGAATCCAAGAGACCCAGTACTTC. It yields the protein CASSSGERAGIQETQYF.

This clone was observed a single time. The rearrangement uses TRBV4-1 and TRBJ1-1, with D possibly matching TRBD1 (5 bases). Trimming took 1 base from V and 5 from J, leaving 23 bases between them. The CDR3 is 18 residues long. Germline CDR1 MGHRA, CDR2 YSYEKL. CDR3 sequence: CASSQGFFALGGRTEAFF. In DNA form, the CDR3 reads TGCGCCAGCAGCCAAGGTTTTTTTGCTCTGGGGGGTCGAACTGAAGCTTTCTTT.

This chain connects TRBV19 to TRBJ2-1, with 9 bases that match TRBD2. This CDR3 is built from 16 residues. CDR1 and CDR2 (germline): LNHDA, SQIVND (reference sequence). Trimming removed 4 bases from V and 5 bases from J; junction bases left unmatched: 9. The CDR3 DNA reads TGTGCCAGTAGTACTCCGGCGGGACTAGCTGACAATGAGCAGTTCTTC. Its translation: CASSTPAGLADNEQFF.

CDR3 nucleotide sequence: TGTGCCTGGAACCCCAATAAGAGCTCCTATAATTCACCCCTCCACTTT. It specifies CAWNPNKSSYNSPLHF. V usage is TRBV30 and J usage is TRBJ1-6, with D unresolved. CDR3 size: 16 residues. V gave up 4 bases and J gave up 0 bases, with 13 bases separating them. Germline V gives CDR1 GTSNPN, CDR2 SVGIG (reference sequence).

The genes are TRBV7-9 and TRBJ2-5, with 9 bases lining up with TRBD2. The J call may not be correct, given that the DNA end is closer to TRBJ2-7. There are 15 residues in the CDR3. CDR1 is SEHNR and CDR2 is FQNEAQ in the germline V gene (reference sequence). Here the CDR3 DNA reads TGTGCCAGCAGTGAAAATAGCGGGAGCTCCTACGAGCAGTACTTC. Residues: CASSENSGSSYEQYF.

The V and J genes are TRBV6-5 and TRBJ1-5; weak D call: TRBD1 (6 bases). CDR3 length: 15 residues. The germline V gene has CDR1 MNHEY and CDR2 SVGAGI. Trimming cost V 2 bases and J 5 bases, with 13 bases left between them. CDR3 sequence (DNA): TGTGCCAGCAGTTACACCTTGGACAGCGATCAGCCCCAGCATTTT. Translation gives CASSYTLDSDQPQHF.

The gene calls are TRBV29-1 and TRBJ2-1; TRBD2 aligns across 12 bases. Germline V gene sequence: CDR1 SQVTM, CDR2 ANQGSEA. This CDR3 spans 17 amino acids. With V trimmed by 3 bases and J by 2 bases, 8 bases remained unmatched. DNA of the CDR3: TGCAGCGTTGATTCGGGGACTAGCGGGCTTGCCTACAATGAGCAGTTCTTC. Translating gives CSVDSGTSGLAYNEQFF.

The V and J genes are TRBV28 and TRBJ2-5; 10 bases fit TRBD2. Germline lookup yields CDR1 MDHEN and CDR2 SYDVKM. J was trimmed by 4 bases and V by 5 bases; bases with no gene match: 4. The CDR3 contains 14 residues. CDR3 sequence reads: CASSSGRARETQYF. For the CDR3, the DNA is TGTGCCAGCAGTAGCGGGAGGGCTCGAGAGACCCAGTACTTC.

V gene TRBV5-1 combines with J gene TRBJ2-3, with TRBD1 identical over 8 bases. The CDR3 runs 15 residues. V lost 4 bases to trimming and J lost 1 base; unmatched junction nucleotides: 5. Germline V gene data show CDR1 as SGHRS and CDR2 as YFSETQ. CDR3 sequence reads: CASSTGQGGTDTQYF. The DNA of the CDR3 is TGCGCCAGCAGCACCGGACAGGGCGGCACAGATACGCAGTATTTT.

V gene TRBV28 combines with J gene TRBJ2-2; D call uncertain. Deletions cut 5 bases from V and 2 bases from J, with 12 bases between. The germline gives CDR1 MDHEN, CDR2 SYDVKM. This CDR3 is built from 15 residues. The CDR3 region has the DNA TGTGCCAGCAGTCCCCCGCGGAGCAACACCGGGGAGCTGTTTTTT. It codes for CASSPPRSNTGELFF.